The rows below give T cell receptor beta chains drawn from one sample of a study of blood T cells in healthy people across ages. TCRdb called the 5' RACE reads again in MiXCR, with one record for every CDR3 protein. The profile shows around 1,900,000 distinct CDR3 sequences, roughly two fifths of them singletons. The sample taken for sequencing was blood. These receptors came from a human donor in good health. Both conserved end residues are part of each CDR3. Each record gives: J gene, V gene, clone size, D gene, CDR3 DNA, CDR3 protein. D genes are given only for firm matches. The size of a clone is reported for some rows only, either as once, few or many, or as a class for expanded clones.

j_gene: TRBJ1-4
v_gene: TRBV6-1
abundance: once
d_gene: NA
CDR3nt: TGTGCCAGCAGACCGACAGGTATCAGTGAAAAACTGTTTTTT
CDR3aa: CASRPTGISEKLFF

j_gene: TRBJ1-6
v_gene: TRBV12-5
abundance: few
d_gene: NA
CDR3nt: TGTGCTAGTGGTTTGTGGGGGAATGGATCACCCCTCCACTTT
CDR3aa: CASGLWGNGSPLHF

j_gene: TRBJ2-1
v_gene: TRBV7-9
abundance: once
d_gene: NA
CDR3nt: TGTGCCGGCAGCTACTGGGACAAACTCAATGAGCAGTTCTTC
CDR3aa: CAGSYWDKLNEQFF

j_gene: TRBJ2-3
v_gene: TRBV20-1
abundance: NA
d_gene: TRBD1
CDR3nt: TGCAGTGCTCCCCGACAGGGCGAGGCAGATACGCAGTATTTT
CDR3aa: CSAPRQGEADTQYF

j_gene: TRBJ2-7
v_gene: TRBV9
abundance: NA
d_gene: TRBD2
CDR3nt: TGTGCCAGCAGCGGGGGACTAGCGGACTACTACGAGCAGTACTTC
CDR3aa: CASSGGLADYYEQYF

j_gene: TRBJ2-7
v_gene: TRBV28
abundance: few
d_gene: NA
CDR3nt: TGTGCCAGCAGTTCATTAGGGGGGACACGGTCCTACGAGCAGTACTTC
CDR3aa: CASSSLGGTRSYEQYF

j_gene: TRBJ1-2
v_gene: TRBV6-2/TRBV6-3
abundance: few
d_gene: NA
CDR3nt: TGTGCCAGCAGTTACTCAACAGGTCTCTATGGCTACACCTTC
CDR3aa: CASSYSTGLYGYTF

j_gene: TRBJ1-2
v_gene: TRBV20-1
abundance: NA
d_gene: NA
CDR3nt: TGCAGTGCTAGAGTCCGGAGAGGGGCCCATGGCTACACCTTC
CDR3aa: CSARVRRGAHGYTF

j_gene: TRBJ1-4
v_gene: TRBV28
abundance: NA
d_gene: NA
CDR3nt: TGTGCCAGCAGAAACTCCGATAGTGAAAAACTGTTTTTT
CDR3aa: CASRNSDSEKLFF

j_gene: TRBJ2-7
v_gene: TRBV6-2/TRBV6-3
abundance: NA
d_gene: NA
CDR3nt: TGTGCCAGCAGTTACTCGGGTCTTGGCTACGAGCAGTACTTC
CDR3aa: CASSYSGLGYEQYF

j_gene: TRBJ2-5
v_gene: TRBV12-3/TRBV12-4
abundance: NA
d_gene: TRBD2
CDR3nt: TGTGCCAGCAGCCGTGCTGGGAGCGGGGGCGGAGAGACCCAGTACTTC
CDR3aa: CASSRAGSGGGETQYF

j_gene: TRBJ2-7
v_gene: TRBV5-1
abundance: NA
d_gene: TRBD2
CDR3nt: TGCGCCAGCAGCTTGGGGACTAGCGGGGGGGCCGCCGAGCAGTACTTC
CDR3aa: CASSLGTSGGAAEQYF

j_gene: TRBJ2-1
v_gene: TRBV10-3
abundance: few
d_gene: TRBD2
CDR3nt: TGTGCCATCAGCCCCGGGACTAGCGGGGGGGCATCTGGCTACAATGAGCAGTTCTTC
CDR3aa: CAISPGTSGGASGYNEQFF

j_gene: TRBJ2-3
v_gene: TRBV4-2
abundance: NA
d_gene: NA
CDR3nt: TGTGCCAGCAGCCAAGTAAGGGGACGGATCACAGATACGCAGTATTTT
CDR3aa: CASSQVRGRITDTQYF

j_gene: TRBJ2-3
v_gene: TRBV13
abundance: few
d_gene: NA
CDR3nt: TGTGCCAGCAGCGAACGGACGCAAGGGTTCACAGATACGCAGTATTTT
CDR3aa: CASSERTQGFTDTQYF